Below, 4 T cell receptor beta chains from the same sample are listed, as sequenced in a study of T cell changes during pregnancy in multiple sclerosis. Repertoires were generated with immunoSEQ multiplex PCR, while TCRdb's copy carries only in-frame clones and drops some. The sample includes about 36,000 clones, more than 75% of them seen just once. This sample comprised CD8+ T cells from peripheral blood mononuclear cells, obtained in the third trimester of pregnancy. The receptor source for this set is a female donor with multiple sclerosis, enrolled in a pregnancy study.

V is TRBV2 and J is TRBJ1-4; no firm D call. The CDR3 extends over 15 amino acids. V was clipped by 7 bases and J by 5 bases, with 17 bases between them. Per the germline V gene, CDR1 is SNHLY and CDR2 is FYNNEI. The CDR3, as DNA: TGTGCCAGCAAGCGGTCCGCGTACTTAAATGAAAAACTGTTTTTT. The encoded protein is CASKRSAYLNEKLFF.

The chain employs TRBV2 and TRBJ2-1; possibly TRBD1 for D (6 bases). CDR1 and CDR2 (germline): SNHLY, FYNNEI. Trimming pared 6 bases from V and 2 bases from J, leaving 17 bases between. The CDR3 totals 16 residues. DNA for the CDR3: TGTGCCAGCAGCAACGTGGCAGGGGAACCCTACAATGAGCAGTTCTTC. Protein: CASSNVAGEPYNEQFF. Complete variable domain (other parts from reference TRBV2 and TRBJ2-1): EPEVTQTPSHQVTQMGQEVILRCVPISNHLYFYWYRQILGQKVEFLVSFYNNEISEKSEIFDDQFSVERPDGSNFTLKIRSTKLEDSAMYFCASSNVAGEPYNEQFFGPGTRLTVL.

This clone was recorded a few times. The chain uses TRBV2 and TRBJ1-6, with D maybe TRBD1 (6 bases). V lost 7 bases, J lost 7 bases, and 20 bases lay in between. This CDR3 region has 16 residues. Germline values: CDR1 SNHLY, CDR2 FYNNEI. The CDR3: CASIPPGRGPNSPLHF. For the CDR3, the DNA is TGTGCCAGCATCCCCCCCGGCAGGGGCCCCAATTCACCCCTCCACTTT.

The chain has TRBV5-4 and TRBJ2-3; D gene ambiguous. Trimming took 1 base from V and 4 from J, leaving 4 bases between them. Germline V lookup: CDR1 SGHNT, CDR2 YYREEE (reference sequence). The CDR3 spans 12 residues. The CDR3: CASSLQSDTQYF. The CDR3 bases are TGTGCCAGCAGCTTGCAGTCAGATACGCAGTATTTT.